This is a list of T cell receptor beta chains from one sample in a study of read filtering for tumor transcriptome and immune sequencing. Each CDR3 protein gets one entry after TCRdb re-called the reads with MiXCR. The data show more than 35,000 distinct CDR3 sequences, with about 12% seen just once and roughly a third held by the top ten. Sequences were obtained from a population of CD138-negative cells sorted from bone marrow. The receptors shown here come from a donor at least 40 years old with multiple myeloma. CDR3s leave out the opening cysteine and the closing phenylalanine or tryptophan. A D gene is named only where the DNA matches it firmly.

V gene | D gene | CDR3 protein
TRBV6-6 | - | ASSRGGDGPYEQY
TRBV2 | TRBD1 | ASSAGTGGANYEQY
TRBV29-1 | - | SVWGDTNEKLF
TRBV2 | - | ASSDREAF
TRBV3-1 | - | ASSGAPPRETQY
TRBV27 | TRBD2 | ASRSGRDEQY
TRBV6-5 | - | ASSYSSRDNEQY
TRBV3-1 | TRBD2 | ASSLRGLARNIQY
TRBV19 | - | ACSPGTFHTGELF
TRBV12-5 | - | ASGLGAGWDDTGELF
TRBV7-2 | - | ASSLAGGLGETQY
TRBV2 | - | ASSDTQRGQPQH
TRBV20-1 | - | SARVARANTGELF
TRBV2 | - | ASEGANTGELF
TRBV29-1 | - | SVDLADSSSYNEQF
TRBV29-1 | TRBD1 | SAPDRVSGETQY
TRBV12-3/TRBV12-4 | - | ASSLGAFNGRTGELS
TRBV3-1 | TRBD2 | ASSVAGGRRQETQC
TRBV7-9 | TRBD1 | ASSLLEGANTEAF
TRBV19 | - | ASSAYSEQF
TRBV19 | - | ATRDHRENIQY
TRBV5-1 | - | ASSLEGNPPDTQY
TRBV7-2 | TRBD1 | ASSFHGTDYNSPLH
TRBV6-5 | TRBD2 | ASSPTSGGSYKEQL
TRBV19 | - | ASGTYTGELF
TRBV18 | - | ASSEGPGGQPQH
TRBV11-2 | TRBD2 | ASSSLGGVKETQY
TRBV20-1 | TRBD1 | SARDRDRLYGYT
TRBV6-2/TRBV6-3 | - | ASTTGPGELF
TRBV6-4 | - | ASIGGGSNQPQH
TRBV28 | - | ASSSGGQFAYEQY
TRBV5-4 | - | ASSLSWASDEQY
TRBV6-2/TRBV6-3 | - | ASTDTHPSETQY
TRBV30 | - | AWSTQQGSNGYT
TRBV28 | - | ASSLQGGNQPQH
TRBV7-2 | TRBD1 | ASSLGGDRGPINEQF
TRBV7-8 | TRBD1 | ASSQGQGAGYGYT
TRBV27 | - | ASSRSGANVLT
TRBV28 | TRBD1 | ASSRPSGQDEKLF
TRBV20-1 | - | SARDIQGFNTEAF
TRBV20-1 | - | SAREVPHQY
TRBV28 | - | ASSLRTRETQY
TRBV27 | - | ATGGFNQPQH
TRBV19 | - | DSRSRRGDYEQY
TRBV2 | TRBD1 | ASGYRGNTGELF
TRBV20-1 | - | SARDRLRGRQSSGANVLT
TRBV28 | - | ARGFSPRTYQPQH
TRBV11-3 | - | ASSLDLIGGHTEAF
TRBV5-4 | TRBD2 | ASSSPPLAGAYNEQF
TRBV7-9 | TRBD2 | ASSLRPRRLAGGSDAETQY
TRBV12-3/TRBV12-4 | TRBD1 | ASSRDRETQY
TRBV5-1 | - | ASSLDPGISGNTIY
TRBV6-5 | TRBD1 | ASSYRGQGARETQY
TRBV4-1 | TRBD2 | ASSQEVAGGASTDTQY
TRBV6-1 | TRBD1 | ASSRQGMQAQETQY
TRBV10-3 | - | AISEPIPSAKYTQY
TRBV5-1 | - | ASSYGGEGTEAF
TRBV7-8 | - | ASSLEGTMYQETQY
TRBV20-1 | - | SVRKGTEAF
TRBV28 | - | ASSPVRMDKGSYEQY